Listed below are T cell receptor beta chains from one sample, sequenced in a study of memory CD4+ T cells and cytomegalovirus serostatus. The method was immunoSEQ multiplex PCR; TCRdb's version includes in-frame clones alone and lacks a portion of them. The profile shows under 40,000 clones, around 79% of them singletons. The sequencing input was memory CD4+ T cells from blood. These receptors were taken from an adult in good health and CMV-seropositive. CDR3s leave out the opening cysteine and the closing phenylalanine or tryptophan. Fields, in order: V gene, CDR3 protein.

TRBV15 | ATSWQGDSPLH
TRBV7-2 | ASSLASPAGVSKNIQY
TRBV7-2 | ASSFSYRESYT
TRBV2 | ASSPPGVNEQF
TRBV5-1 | ASSGDQETQY
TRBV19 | ASTAGGAVGANVLT
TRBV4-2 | ASSQDSEGGYYGYT
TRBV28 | ASSSTRNGYT
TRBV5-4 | ASSNRRDSLAKNIQY
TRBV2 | ASTLGRQETQY
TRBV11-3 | ASSPRSGEANEQF
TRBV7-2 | ASSLDRTGELF
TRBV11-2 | ASSVQGYEQY
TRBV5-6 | ASSLGSLTDTQY
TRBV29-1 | SVLAVRPSGANVLT
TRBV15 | ATSRDNVYEAF
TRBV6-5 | ASSLGAGMNTEAF
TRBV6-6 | ASGGGSIYGYT
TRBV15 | ATSRDGRNTEAF
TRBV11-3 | ASSPGQGEADTQY
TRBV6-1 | ASSEALGHPNNEQF
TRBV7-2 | ASSLEPAGGAADTQY
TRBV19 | ASSIPGGTYEQY
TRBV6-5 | ASRSNRESRETQY
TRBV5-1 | ASSLGQGEKLF
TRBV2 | ASTYGWDNEQF
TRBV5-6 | ASSSTSGGYEQY
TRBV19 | ASIGSGVDGYT
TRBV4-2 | ASGGEGRNYEQY
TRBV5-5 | ASSLGQGGYYEQY
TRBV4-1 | ASSQGGPQGYT
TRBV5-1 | ASSLGTRYSTDTQY
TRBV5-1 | ASSLRGQGTEAF
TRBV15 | ATSRGRQGAEADTQY
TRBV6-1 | ASSEMTNTEAF
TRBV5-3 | ARRQVGASGSNSEQY
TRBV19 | ASSMKSSSYNEQF
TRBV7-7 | ASSYGTSGYETQY
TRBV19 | ASSWQSPRESDTQY
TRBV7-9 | ASSLLRSLLLSGANVLT
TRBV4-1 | ASSQWGRDFFTDTQY
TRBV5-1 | ASSLGTSNTEAF
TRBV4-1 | ASSPPGTSADYEQY
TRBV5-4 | ASSFFEGYT
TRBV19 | ASRGQRQGKNIQY
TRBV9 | ASSVDFPLGEQF
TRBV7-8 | ASSLVVDTQY
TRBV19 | ASSIRTNYGYT
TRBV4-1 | ASSQGSANTEAF
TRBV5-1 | ASSLGQGEEAF
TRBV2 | ASSEVLGGGYT
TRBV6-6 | ASSPTIDTQY
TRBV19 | ASSGSRGGGDTEAF
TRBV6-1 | ASSETPSGSGANVLT